These T cell receptor beta chains were read from a single sample in a study of blood T cell repertoires in COVID-19. Sequenced by immunoSEQ multiplex PCR; TCRdb stores in-frame clones only, minus some. The sample shows 250,000 to 350,000 clones, less than 85% of them seen only once. Source material: peripheral blood. These receptors were taken from a human donor with COVID-19, enrolled during active disease. The donor label of this sample is uncertain. CDR3s include the opening cysteine and the closing phenylalanine or tryptophan. The order of the fields is CDR3 protein, V gene, CDR3 length.

CDR3aa: CASRVGPGGNQPQHF; v_gene: TRBV5-1; len: 15
CDR3aa: CASSLISMADTQYF; v_gene: TRBV5-4; len: 14
CDR3aa: CSVDATDSATNEKLFF; v_gene: TRBV29-1; len: 16
CDR3aa: CASSYSLAGDTQYF; v_gene: TRBV6-5; len: 14
CDR3aa: CASRSGQMTGELFF; v_gene: TRBV28; len: 14
CDR3aa: CASSPGVAYNEQFF; v_gene: TRBV5-6; len: 14
CDR3aa: CASSVGPGSNTEAFF; v_gene: TRBV9; len: 15
CDR3aa: CASSLTALAGGTQETQYF; v_gene: TRBV7-2; len: 18
CDR3aa: CSGRGSNTGELFF; v_gene: TRBV29-1; len: 13
CDR3aa: CASSMDGGNYGYTF; v_gene: TRBV5-4; len: 14
CDR3aa: CASSLAQDSAYEQYF; v_gene: TRBV11-2; len: 15
CDR3aa: CASSGGARSPLHF; v_gene: TRBV5-1; len: 13
CDR3aa: CASSHRTDSGYTF; v_gene: TRBV3-1/TRBV3-2; len: 13
CDR3aa: CACNRGNYGYTF; v_gene: TRBV30; len: 12
CDR3aa: CSVVSSLEAFF; v_gene: TRBV29-1; len: 11
CDR3aa: CASSQRTSPWYEQYF; v_gene: TRBV3-1/TRBV3-2; len: 15
CDR3aa: CASSLTRGLAGAEQYF; v_gene: TRBV27; len: 16
CDR3aa: CASSRMTEPYEQYF; v_gene: TRBV5-1; len: 14
CDR3aa: CASRQGDRENQPQHF; v_gene: TRBV19; len: 15
CDR3aa: CASSPRGARWANIQYF; v_gene: TRBV5-6; len: 16
CDR3aa: CASSLGQGPSSGNTIYF; v_gene: TRBV7-8; len: 17
CDR3aa: CAWTPVMNTEAFF; v_gene: TRBV30; len: 13
CDR3aa: CASSSGLAGGPGYTDTQYF; v_gene: TRBV5-1; len: 19
CDR3aa: CASRQSWGVNTEAFF; v_gene: TRBV28; len: 15
CDR3aa: CASSEGRSTDTQYF; v_gene: TRBV19; len: 14
CDR3aa: CASSRAVAGSTDTQYF; v_gene: TRBV18; len: 16